This T cell receptor beta chain was captured in a study of radiotherapy plus CTLA-4 blockade in lung cancer. General study findings and limits: Blood-borne expansion of tumor-derived TCR clones followed radiotherapy plus ipilimumab. In blood, early T cell clone dynamics reportedly predicted response best, together with interferon-beta.

Data came from immunoSEQ multiplex PCR; TCRdb stores just in-frame clones and leaves some out. The table has about 120,000 clones, 75% to 90% seen once. CDR1 GTSNPN and CDR2 SVGIG come from the germline V gene (reference sequence). The CDR3 is 13 residues long. V was trimmed by 5 bases and J by 9 bases, leaving 20 bases between them. CTLA-4 blockade with ipilimumab, together with focal radiation, was given to patients with chemo-refractory metastatic non-small-cell lung cancer. This clone appeared once. Its target is not known. The chain is built from TRBV30 and TRBJ2-7; D is possibly TRBD2 (5 bases). The TCR was taken from a human donor with non-small cell lung cancer that progressed on radiotherapy plus ipilimumab. Source: peripheral blood, taken from a patient treated with radiotherapy plus ipilimumab. The DNA for the CDR3 is TGTGCCTGGGAAGCCTCCGCGCGGGTCAGGCAGTACTTC. Protein: CAWEASARVRQYF.